A single TCR beta chain is shown here with its context. What it recognizes is unknown. This record belongs to a study of T-cell memory formation after mild COVID-19. Broader study findings: Clones shrinking from day 15 to 85 showed even CD4/CD8 mixes; later expanders tilted CD4+.

5'RACE primed at constant segments yielded TCR alpha and TCR beta cDNA libraries bearing sample barcodes and UMIs. MiXCR was run by TCRdb on the 5' RACE reads, yielding one entry per CDR3 protein. The sample records approximately 350,000 distinct CDR3 sequences, 10% to 15% being singletons. With 3 bases removed from V and 3 bases from J, the gap between germline ends came to 12 bases. This CDR3 has 14 residues. CDR1 is SGHTA, CDR2 FQGNSA, per germline. Sequenced: PBMCs or a T cell subset sorted from them (not recorded which). V is TRBV7-2 and J is TRBJ2-7, with unresolved D. The sequence was collected from a man aged 18 to 29 who had mild COVID-19 (a few samples of this study predate the infection). Cell type and time point are not known. The CDR3 protein is CASSFSYPDYEQYV. Written as DNA, the CDR3 is TGTGCCAGCAGCTTTAGCTACCCCGACTACGAGCAGTACGTC.